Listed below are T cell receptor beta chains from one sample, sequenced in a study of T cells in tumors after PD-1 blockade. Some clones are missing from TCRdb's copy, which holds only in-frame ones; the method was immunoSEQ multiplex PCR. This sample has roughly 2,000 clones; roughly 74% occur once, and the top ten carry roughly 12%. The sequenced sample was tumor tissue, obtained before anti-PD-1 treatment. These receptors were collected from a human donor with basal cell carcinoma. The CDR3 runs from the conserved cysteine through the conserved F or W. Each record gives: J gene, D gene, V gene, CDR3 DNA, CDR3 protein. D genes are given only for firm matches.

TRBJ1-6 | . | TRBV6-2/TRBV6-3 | TGTGCCAGCAGTTACGCTAATTCACCCCTCCACTTT | CASSYANSPLHF
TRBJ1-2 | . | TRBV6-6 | TGTGCCAGCAGTCTCAGGGACTTAGGCTACACCTTC | CASSLRDLGYTF
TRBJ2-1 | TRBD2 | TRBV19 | TGTGCCAGTAGTATCGAAGCGGGGGAGTACAATGAGCAGTTCTTC | CASSIEAGEYNEQFF
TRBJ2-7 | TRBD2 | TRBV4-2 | TGTGCCAGCAGCCAAGGACTAGCGGGGGGCAACTACGAGCAGTACTTC | CASSQGLAGGNYEQYF
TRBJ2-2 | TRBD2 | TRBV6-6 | TGTGCCAGCAGTCCGACTAGCGGGGGTCTCTTCGGGGAGCTGTTTTTT | CASSPTSGGLFGELFF
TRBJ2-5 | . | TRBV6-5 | TGTGCCAGCAGGCGACCGTGGGACCAAGAGACCCAGTACTTC | CASRRPWDQETQYF
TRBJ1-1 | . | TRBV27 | TGTGCCAGCAGTTGGAATGGGGCGAACACTGAAGCTTTCTTT | CASSWNGANTEAFF
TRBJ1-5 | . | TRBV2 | TGTGCCAGCAGTTACGGGACCTATCAGCCCCAGCATTTT | CASSYGTYQPQHF
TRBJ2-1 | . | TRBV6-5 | TGTGCCAGCAGGAATGTTGAGCAGTTCTTC | CASRNVEQFF
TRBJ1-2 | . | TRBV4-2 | TGTGCCAGCAGCCCTCTAGACAAAGGTTGGACCTATGGCTACACCTTC | CASSPLDKGWTYGYTF